The rows below give T cell receptor beta chains drawn from one sample of a study of CD8+CD57+ T cells in acquired aplastic anemia. MiXCR, applied by TCRdb to the reads, yields one record per CDR3 protein. The table records 150,000 to 200,000 distinct CDR3 sequences, less than 50% of them present only once. Sequencing was done on a sample of sorted CD4+, CD8+, or CD8+CD57+ T cells (not recorded which) from PBMCs. The receptors derive from a human donor with aplastic anemia. The CDR3 runs from the conserved cysteine through the conserved F or W. Fields, in order: CDR3 protein, CDR3 DNA, V gene, clone size, D gene, CDR3 length, J gene. The D gene is left open where the match is weak. Where a row states a size, it is once, few, many or the class of an expanded clone; other rows omit it.

cdr3_aa: CASSSPGTGGDTQYF; cdr3_nt: TGTGCCAGCAGTTCCCCCGGGACAGGTGGAGATACGCAGTATTTT; v_call: TRBV25-1; clone_size: NA; d_call: TRBD1; cdr3_length: 15; j_call: TRBJ2-3
cdr3_aa: CASRSRASTEAFF; cdr3_nt: TGTGCCAGTAGGAGCAGGGCCAGCACTGAAGCTTTCTTT; v_call: TRBV19; clone_size: NA; d_call: NA; cdr3_length: 13; j_call: TRBJ1-1
cdr3_aa: CASSPASGQGARQPQHF; cdr3_nt: TGTGCCAGCAGCCCTGCTTCGGGACAGGGGGCTCGGCAGCCCCAGCATTTT; v_call: TRBV7-9; clone_size: many; d_call: TRBD1; cdr3_length: 17; j_call: TRBJ1-5
cdr3_aa: CATSDSRSSNQPQHF; cdr3_nt: TGTGCCACCAGTGATAGCAGATCTAGCAATCAGCCCCAGCATTTT; v_call: TRBV24-1; clone_size: many; d_call: NA; cdr3_length: 15; j_call: TRBJ1-5
cdr3_aa: CAISGAGQVGEQFF; cdr3_nt: TGTGCCATCAGCGGAGCGGGCCAGGTCGGTGAGCAGTTCTTC; v_call: TRBV10-3; clone_size: many; d_call: NA; cdr3_length: 14; j_call: TRBJ2-1
cdr3_aa: CSARIPAVNYGYTF; cdr3_nt: TGCAGTGCTAGAATTCCGGCAGTAAACTATGGCTACACCTTC; v_call: TRBV20-1; clone_size: few; d_call: NA; cdr3_length: 14; j_call: TRBJ1-2
cdr3_aa: CATSENLSGNYGYTF; cdr3_nt: TGTGCCACCAGTGAAAACCTTAGCGGAAACTATGGCTACACCTTC; v_call: TRBV24-1; clone_size: NA; d_call: NA; cdr3_length: 15; j_call: TRBJ1-2
cdr3_aa: CAISDGSQAYEQYF; cdr3_nt: TGTGCCATCAGTGACGGTTCGCAAGCCTACGAGCAGTACTTC; v_call: TRBV10-3; clone_size: NA; d_call: NA; cdr3_length: 14; j_call: TRBJ2-7
cdr3_aa: CASSQGFSGGNEQFF; cdr3_nt: TGTGCCAGCAGCCAAGGTTTTAGCGGAGGGAATGAGCAGTTCTTC; v_call: TRBV4-2; clone_size: NA; d_call: NA; cdr3_length: 15; j_call: TRBJ2-1
cdr3_aa: CAKQPGQSYEQYF; cdr3_nt: TGTGCCAAGCAACCGGGACAGAGCTACGAGCAGTACTTC; v_call: TRBV15; clone_size: NA; d_call: TRBD1; cdr3_length: 13; j_call: TRBJ2-7
cdr3_aa: CSVESGNIEAFF; cdr3_nt: TGCAGCGTTGAATCAGGGAACATTGAAGCTTTCTTT; v_call: TRBV29-1; clone_size: NA; d_call: NA; cdr3_length: 12; j_call: TRBJ1-1
cdr3_aa: CAISGHRGRDTQYF; cdr3_nt: TGTGCCATCAGTGGACATCGGGGGCGGGATACGCAGTATTTT; v_call: TRBV10-3; clone_size: few; d_call: NA; cdr3_length: 14; j_call: TRBJ2-3
cdr3_aa: CASSQDISKGKNTEAFF; cdr3_nt: TGTGCCAGCAGCCAAGATATATCGAAGGGAAAGAACACTGAAGCTTTCTTT; v_call: TRBV3-1; clone_size: few; d_call: NA; cdr3_length: 17; j_call: TRBJ1-1
cdr3_aa: CASSHGRDPDEKLFF; cdr3_nt: TGCGCCAGCAGCCATGGAAGGGACCCAGATGAAAAACTGTTTTTT; v_call: TRBV4-3; clone_size: many; d_call: NA; cdr3_length: 15; j_call: TRBJ1-4
cdr3_aa: CATSDRVSTDTQYF; cdr3_nt: TGTGCCACCAGTGACCGTGTGAGCACAGATACGCAGTATTTT; v_call: TRBV24-1; clone_size: NA; d_call: NA; cdr3_length: 14; j_call: TRBJ2-3
cdr3_aa: CAWQTRPSTDTQYF; cdr3_nt: TGTGCCTGGCAGACTAGACCTAGCACAGATACGCAGTATTTT; v_call: TRBV2; clone_size: many; d_call: NA; cdr3_length: 14; j_call: TRBJ2-3
cdr3_aa: CASSLGQNYGYTF; cdr3_nt: TGTGCCAGCAGTTTGGGACAGAACTATGGCTACACCTTC; v_call: TRBV2; clone_size: many; d_call: TRBD1; cdr3_length: 13; j_call: TRBJ1-2
cdr3_aa: CATSRASQQETQYF; cdr3_nt: TGTGCCACCAGCAGAGCTAGTCAGCAAGAGACCCAGTACTTC; v_call: TRBV15; clone_size: many; d_call: NA; cdr3_length: 14; j_call: TRBJ2-5
cdr3_aa: CATSRGQETQYF; cdr3_nt: TGTGCCACCAGCAGGGGGCAAGAGACCCAGTACTTC; v_call: TRBV15; clone_size: NA; d_call: NA; cdr3_length: 12; j_call: TRBJ2-5
cdr3_aa: CASSPRTSGGAQYF; cdr3_nt: TGTGCCAGCAGCCCTCGGACTAGCGGGGGGGCCCAGTACTTC; v_call: TRBV7-2; clone_size: many; d_call: TRBD2; cdr3_length: 14; j_call: TRBJ2-5
cdr3_aa: CATRRSKMSTEAFF; cdr3_nt: TGTGCCACCAGGAGGAGTAAGATGAGCACTGAAGCTTTCTTT; v_call: TRBV15; clone_size: NA; d_call: NA; cdr3_length: 14; j_call: TRBJ1-1
cdr3_aa: CASRTSGLKETQYF; cdr3_nt: TGCGCCAGCAGGACTAGCGGCCTCAAAGAGACCCAGTACTTC; v_call: TRBV10-2; clone_size: once; d_call: TRBD2; cdr3_length: 14; j_call: TRBJ2-5
cdr3_aa: CSARGGSLNSPLHF; cdr3_nt: TGCAGCGCCCGTGGGGGATCATTGAATTCACCCCTCCACTTT; v_call: TRBV20-1; clone_size: NA; d_call: NA; cdr3_length: 14; j_call: TRBJ1-6
cdr3_aa: CATRTGIQETQYF; cdr3_nt: TGTGCCACAAGAACAGGGATTCAAGAGACCCAGTACTTC; v_call: TRBV15; clone_size: NA; d_call: NA; cdr3_length: 13; j_call: TRBJ2-5
cdr3_aa: CASSPQGQGSYEQYF; cdr3_nt: TGTGCCAGTAGTCCCCAGGGACAGGGCTCCTACGAGCAGTACTTC; v_call: TRBV19; clone_size: NA; d_call: TRBD1; cdr3_length: 15; j_call: TRBJ2-7
cdr3_aa: CASSSRTGVTEKLFF; cdr3_nt: TGTGCCAGCAGCTCAAGGACAGGGGTGACTGAAAAACTGTTTTTT; v_call: TRBV9; clone_size: many; d_call: TRBD1; cdr3_length: 15; j_call: TRBJ1-4
cdr3_aa: CSARDSGHRSTGELFF; cdr3_nt: TGCAGTGCTAGAGATAGTGGGCACCGAAGCACCGGGGAGCTGTTTTTT; v_call: TRBV20-1; clone_size: few; d_call: NA; cdr3_length: 16; j_call: TRBJ2-2
cdr3_aa: CATSTGTGRNEKLFF; cdr3_nt: TGTGCCACCAGCACCGGGACAGGGAGAAATGAAAAACTGTTTTTT; v_call: TRBV15; clone_size: NA; d_call: TRBD1; cdr3_length: 15; j_call: TRBJ1-4
cdr3_aa: CASSFFSTDTQYF; cdr3_nt: TGTGCCAGCAGCTTCTTCTCCACAGATACGCAGTATTTT; v_call: TRBV2; clone_size: NA; d_call: NA; cdr3_length: 13; j_call: TRBJ2-3
cdr3_aa: CASSLVAGDTQYF; cdr3_nt: TGTGCCAGTAGTCTGGTAGCGGGCGATACGCAGTATTTT; v_call: TRBV19; clone_size: NA; d_call: TRBD2; cdr3_length: 13; j_call: TRBJ2-3
cdr3_aa: CASSPLDVNTGELFF; cdr3_nt: TGTGCCAGCTCACCACTGGACGTGAACACCGGGGAGCTGTTTTTT; v_call: TRBV6-4; clone_size: NA; d_call: NA; cdr3_length: 15; j_call: TRBJ2-2
cdr3_aa: CAGSNPGPANYGYTF; cdr3_nt: TGTGCCGGATCCAACCCGGGACCAGCTAACTATGGCTACACCTTC; v_call: TRBV2; clone_size: few; d_call: NA; cdr3_length: 15; j_call: TRBJ1-2
cdr3_aa: CASSLASGMLREQYF; cdr3_nt: TGTGCCAGCAGCTTGGCGTCAGGGATGCTACGGGAGCAGTACTTC; v_call: TRBV5-8; clone_size: once; d_call: NA; cdr3_length: 15; j_call: TRBJ2-7
cdr3_aa: CASSQDQGAGATNEKLFF; cdr3_nt: TGTGCCAGCAGCCAAGATCAGGGGGCGGGGGCAACTAATGAAAAACTGTTTTTT; v_call: TRBV4-2; clone_size: few; d_call: TRBD1; cdr3_length: 18; j_call: TRBJ1-4
cdr3_aa: CASSQDPLYEQYF; cdr3_nt: TGCGCCAGCAGCCAAGACCCCCTCTACGAGCAGTACTTC; v_call: TRBV7-6; clone_size: NA; d_call: NA; cdr3_length: 13; j_call: TRBJ2-7
cdr3_aa: CASSSIAGQGNNQPQHF; cdr3_nt: TGTGCCAGCAGCTCAATAGCGGGACAGGGCAACAATCAGCCCCAGCATTTT; v_call: TRBV11-2; clone_size: NA; d_call: TRBD1; cdr3_length: 17; j_call: TRBJ1-5
cdr3_aa: CAISATGANSGNTIYF; cdr3_nt: TGTGCCATCAGCGCGACAGGGGCAAACTCTGGAAACACCATATATTTT; v_call: TRBV10-3; clone_size: many; d_call: TRBD1; cdr3_length: 16; j_call: TRBJ1-3
cdr3_aa: CASSPMDGHYEQYF; cdr3_nt: TGTGCCAGCAGCCCAATGGACGGCCACTACGAGCAGTACTTC; v_call: TRBV7-6; clone_size: NA; d_call: NA; cdr3_length: 14; j_call: TRBJ2-7
cdr3_aa: CASSFGTSGKTQYF; cdr3_nt: TGTGCCAGCAGTTTCGGGACGTCCGGGAAGACCCAGTACTTC; v_call: TRBV12-3/TRBV12-4; clone_size: once; d_call: NA; cdr3_length: 14; j_call: TRBJ2-5
cdr3_aa: CSACTWEITDTQYF; cdr3_nt: TGCAGTGCTTGTACGTGGGAGATTACAGATACGCAGTATTTT; v_call: TRBV20-1; clone_size: many; d_call: NA; cdr3_length: 14; j_call: TRBJ2-3
cdr3_aa: CASSGGGAYNEQYF; cdr3_nt: TGTGCCAGCAGTGGCGGGGGGGCATATAATGAGCAGTACTTC; v_call: TRBV25-1; clone_size: few; d_call: TRBD2; cdr3_length: 14; j_call: TRBJ2-7
cdr3_aa: CASSSSLGGLYYEQYF; cdr3_nt: TGTGCCAGCAGCTCTTCCCTCGGGGGCCTCTACTACGAGCAGTACTTC; v_call: TRBV7-8; clone_size: NA; d_call: NA; cdr3_length: 16; j_call: TRBJ2-7
cdr3_aa: CASSLAWGSSTDTQYF; cdr3_nt: TGTGCCAGCAGCTTAGCTTGGGGGAGCAGCACAGATACGCAGTATTTT; v_call: TRBV11-3; clone_size: many; d_call: NA; cdr3_length: 16; j_call: TRBJ2-3
cdr3_aa: CASSFAGGPRNEQFF; cdr3_nt: TGTGCCAGCAGCTTTGCGGGGGGGCCGCGAAATGAGCAGTTCTTC; v_call: TRBV11-1; clone_size: few; d_call: TRBD2; cdr3_length: 15; j_call: TRBJ2-1
cdr3_aa: CASTPSGTGATETQCF; cdr3_nt: TGTGCCAGCACCCCATCCGGGACAGGGGCAACAGAGACCCAGTGCTTC; v_call: TRBV2; clone_size: NA; d_call: TRBD1; cdr3_length: 16; j_call: TRBJ2-5
cdr3_aa: CASDGVGTQYF; cdr3_nt: TGTGCCAGCGACGGAGTGGGTACGCAGTATTTT; v_call: TRBV14; clone_size: once; d_call: NA; cdr3_length: 11; j_call: TRBJ2-3
cdr3_aa: CASSSRLASLTDTQYF; cdr3_nt: TGTGCCAGCAGCTCTCGACTAGCCAGTCTCACAGATACGCAGTATTTT; v_call: TRBV9; clone_size: many; d_call: TRBD2; cdr3_length: 16; j_call: TRBJ2-3
cdr3_aa: CAIGQGDSPLHF; cdr3_nt: TGTGCCATTGGACAGGGTGATTCACCCCTCCACTTT; v_call: TRBV10-3; clone_size: few; d_call: TRBD1; cdr3_length: 12; j_call: TRBJ1-6
cdr3_aa: CAISGLAGSETQYF; cdr3_nt: TGTGCCATCAGTGGGCTAGCGGGCTCAGAGACCCAGTACTTC; v_call: TRBV10-3; clone_size: NA; d_call: TRBD2; cdr3_length: 14; j_call: TRBJ2-5
cdr3_aa: CASSDQFVSPSSYNSPLHF; cdr3_nt: TGTGCCAGCAGTGATCAATTCGTCAGCCCTAGCTCCTATAATTCACCCCTCCACTTT; v_call: TRBV25-1; clone_size: NA; d_call: NA; cdr3_length: 19; j_call: TRBJ1-6
cdr3_aa: CASSLGGKLSGANVLTF; cdr3_nt: TGTGCCAGCAGTTTGGGGGGTAAACTATCTGGGGCCAACGTCCTGACTTTC; v_call: TRBV12-3/TRBV12-4; clone_size: NA; d_call: NA; cdr3_length: 17; j_call: TRBJ2-6
cdr3_aa: CASSRVGSGNTIYF; cdr3_nt: TGTGCCAGCAGCCGAGTGGGGTCTGGAAACACCATATATTTT; v_call: TRBV5-4; clone_size: NA; d_call: NA; cdr3_length: 14; j_call: TRBJ1-3
cdr3_aa: CSVEPNEGMNTEAFF; cdr3_nt: TGCAGCGTTGAACCAAACGAGGGGATGAACACTGAAGCTTTCTTT; v_call: TRBV29-1; clone_size: NA; d_call: NA; cdr3_length: 15; j_call: TRBJ1-1
cdr3_aa: CASSMGSNTEAFF; cdr3_nt: TGTGCCAGTAGTATGGGAAGCAACACTGAAGCTTTCTTT; v_call: TRBV19; clone_size: NA; d_call: NA; cdr3_length: 13; j_call: TRBJ1-1
cdr3_aa: CATSRDFGAGNTIYF; cdr3_nt: TGTGCCACCAGCAGAGATTTTGGGGCTGGAAACACCATATATTTT; v_call: TRBV15; clone_size: few; d_call: NA; cdr3_length: 15; j_call: TRBJ1-3
cdr3_aa: CSASLVETQYF; cdr3_nt: TGCAGTGCGTCCCTAGTAGAGACCCAGTACTTC; v_call: TRBV20-1; clone_size: many; d_call: NA; cdr3_length: 11; j_call: TRBJ2-5